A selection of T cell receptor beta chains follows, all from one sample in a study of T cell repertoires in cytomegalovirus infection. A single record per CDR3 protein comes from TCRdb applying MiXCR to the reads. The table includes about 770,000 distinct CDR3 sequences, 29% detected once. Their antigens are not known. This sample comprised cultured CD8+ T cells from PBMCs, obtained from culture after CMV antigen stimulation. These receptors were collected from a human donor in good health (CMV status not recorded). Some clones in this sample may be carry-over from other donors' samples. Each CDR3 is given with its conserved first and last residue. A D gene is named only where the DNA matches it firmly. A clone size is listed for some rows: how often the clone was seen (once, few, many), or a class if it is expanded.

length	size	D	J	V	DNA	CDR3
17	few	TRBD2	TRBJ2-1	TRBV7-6	TGTGCCAGCAGCGGCGGGACTAGCGGGGGCCTGTACAATGAGCAGTTCTTC	CASSGGTSGGLYNEQFF
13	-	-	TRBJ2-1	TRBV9	TGTGCCAGCAGTTCACAGGGGGGGGGTGAGCAGTTCTTC	CASSSQGGGEQFF
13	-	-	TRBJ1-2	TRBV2	TGTGCCAGCATATGGACAGCGAACTATGGCTACACCTTC	CASIWTANYGYTF
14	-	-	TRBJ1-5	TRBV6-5	TGTGCCAGCAGTTCCCTGGGACGGCATCAGCCCCAGCATTTT	CASSSLGRHQPQHF
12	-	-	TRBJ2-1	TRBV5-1	TGCGCCAGCAGCCGCGCAGGAAATGAGCAGTTCTTC	CASSRAGNEQFF
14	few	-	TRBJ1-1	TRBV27	TGTGCCAGCAGATACAGTGGCGGGAACACTGAAGCTTTCTTT	CASRYSGGNTEAFF
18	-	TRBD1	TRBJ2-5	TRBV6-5	TGTGCCAGCAGTTACGGGTCGATCCGGGACAGGACTACGGAGACCCAGTACTTC	CASSYGSIRDRTTETQYF
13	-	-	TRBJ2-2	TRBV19	TGTGCCAGTAGTATGGGAGTCACCGGGGAGCTGTTTTTT	CASSMGVTGELFF
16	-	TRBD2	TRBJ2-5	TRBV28	TGTGCCAGCAGTTCCCGACTAGCGGGGGGGCTTGAGACCCAGTACTTC	CASSSRLAGGLETQYF
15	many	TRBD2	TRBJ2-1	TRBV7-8	TGTGCCAGCAGCTTAAGGGGCGGGGGGTTTAATGAGCAGTTCTTC	CASSLRGGGFNEQFF
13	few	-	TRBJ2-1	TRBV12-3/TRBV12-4	TGTGCCAGCAGTAGAGCGAAGAAGAGTGAGCAGTTCTTC	CASSRAKKSEQFF
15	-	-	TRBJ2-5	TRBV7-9	TGTGCCAGCAGCTTAGTCGGTGGCAGATTCGTGACCCAGTACTTC	CASSLVGGRFVTQYF
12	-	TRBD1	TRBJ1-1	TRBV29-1	TGCAGCGTCGGGACAGTGAACACTGAAGCTTTCTTT	CSVGTVNTEAFF
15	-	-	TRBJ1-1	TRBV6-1	TGTGCCAGCAGTTGGGAAGACACCGCGAACACTGAAGCTTTCTTT	CASSWEDTANTEAFF
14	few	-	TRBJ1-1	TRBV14	TGTGCCAGCAGCCAAGACGGGGTGAACACTGAAGCTTTCTTT	CASSQDGVNTEAFF
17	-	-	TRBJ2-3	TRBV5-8	TGTGCCAGCAGCGCTAACGGGGGTTCTCCTGGCACAGATACGCAGTATTTT	CASSANGGSPGTDTQYF
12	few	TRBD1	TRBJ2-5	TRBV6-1	TGTGCCACCTTGACAGGGCGAGGGACCCAGTACTTC	CATLTGRGTQYF
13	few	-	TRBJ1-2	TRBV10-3	TGTGCCATCACCCCCGGGGGGGCCGGTGGCTACACCTTC	CAITPGGAGGYTF
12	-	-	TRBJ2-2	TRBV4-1	TGCGCCAGCAGCCAAAAAACCGGGGAGCTGTTTTTT	CASSQKTGELFF
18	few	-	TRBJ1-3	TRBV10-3	TGTGCCATCAGCGAGAGGGGATGGGGCGAGGGCTCTGGAAACACCATATATTTT	CAISERGWGEGSGNTIYF
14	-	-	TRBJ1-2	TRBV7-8	TGTGCCAGCAGCTTAGGATTTCTAGCCTATGGCTACACCTTC	CASSLGFLAYGYTF
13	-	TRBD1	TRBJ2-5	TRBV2	TGTGCCAGCAGGGACAGGGGGCGGGAGACCCAGTACTTC	CASRDRGRETQYF
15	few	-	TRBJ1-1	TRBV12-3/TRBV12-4	TGTGCCAGCAGTGGACCGGGGAGGGTGGACACTGAAGCTTTCTTT	CASSGPGRVDTEAFF
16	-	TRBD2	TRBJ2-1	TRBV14	TGTGCCAGCAGTGATGACTCTCCCAGCGGGGTCAATGAGCAGTTCTTC	CASSDDSPSGVNEQFF
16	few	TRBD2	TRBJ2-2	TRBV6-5	TGTGCCAGCAGCCCCGGCCTAGCGGGGGGGCCCGGGGAGCTGTTTTTT	CASSPGLAGGPGELFF
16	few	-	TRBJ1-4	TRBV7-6	TGTGCCAGCAGCTTTGGGATTTGGGCCCATAATGAAAAACTGTTTTTT	CASSFGIWAHNEKLFF
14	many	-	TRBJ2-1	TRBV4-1	TGCGCCAGCAGCCAAGTGGTCTCCTACAATGAGCAGTTCTTC	CASSQVVSYNEQFF
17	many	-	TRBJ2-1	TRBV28	TGTGCCAGCAGTTCCCATCAGGGGGGGGCGATTTACAATGAGCAGTTCTTC	CASSSHQGGAIYNEQFF
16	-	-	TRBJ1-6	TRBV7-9	TGTGCCAGCACCCCTTATACTACCTTAACGAATTCACCCCTCCACTTT	CASTPYTTLTNSPLHF
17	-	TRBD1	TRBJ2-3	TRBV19	TGTGCCAGTAGTCTCACGCCGGGACAGGGGGCTACAGATACGCAGTATTTT	CASSLTPGQGATDTQYF
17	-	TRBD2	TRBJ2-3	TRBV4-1	TGCGCCAGCAGCCAAGAAGGGCGGGGGGGCCGCACAGATACGCAGTATTTT	CASSQEGRGGRTDTQYF
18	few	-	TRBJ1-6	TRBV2	TGTGCCAGCAGTGATCCGTTGACAGAGAGCTCCTATAATTCACCCCTCCACTTT	CASSDPLTESSYNSPLHF
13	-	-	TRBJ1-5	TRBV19	TGTGCCAGTACCCCAGGGGCAGGACAGCCCCAGCATTTT	CASTPGAGQPQHF
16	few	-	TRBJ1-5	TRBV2	TGTGCCAGCAGGCCCTCCGGCGGGTGGAGCAATCAGCCCCAGCATTTT	CASRPSGGWSNQPQHF
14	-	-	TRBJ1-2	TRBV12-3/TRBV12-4	TGTGCCAGCAGTGCCGGGACGCCGATCCATGGCTACACCTTC	CASSAGTPIHGYTF
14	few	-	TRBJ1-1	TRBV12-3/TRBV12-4	TGTGCCAGCAGTTTATCCAGCGGGGCCACTGAAGCTTTCTTT	CASSLSSGATEAFF
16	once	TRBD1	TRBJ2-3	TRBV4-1	TGCGCCAGCAGCCTCACCCGGGACAGGGGCACAGATACGCAGTATTTT	CASSLTRDRGTDTQYF
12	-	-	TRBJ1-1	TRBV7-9	TGTGCTCCTCGGACCCCGAACACTGAAGCTTTCTTT	CAPRTPNTEAFF
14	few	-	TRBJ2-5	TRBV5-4	TGTGCCAGCAGCTTGGAGAGCAACCAAGAGACCCAGTACTTC	CASSLESNQETQYF
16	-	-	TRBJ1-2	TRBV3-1	TGTGCCAGCAGCCAAGAGGTCGGGGGGCGCCACTATGGCTACACCTTC	CASSQEVGGRHYGYTF
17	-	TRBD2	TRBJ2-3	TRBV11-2	TGTGCCAGCAGCCCCTCGGTACTAGCGGGGAACACAGATACGCAGTATTTT	CASSPSVLAGNTDTQYF
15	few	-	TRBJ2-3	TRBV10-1	TGCGCCAGCAGTGAGTTTGACGTTAGTACAGATACGCAGTATTTT	CASSEFDVSTDTQYF
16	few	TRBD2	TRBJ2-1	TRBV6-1	TGTGCCAGCAGTACTAGCGGGCCCCGCATCTACAATGAGCAGTTCTTC	CASSTSGPRIYNEQFF
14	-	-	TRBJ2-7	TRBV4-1	TGCGCCAGCAGCCAAGAGGTGCAGGACTACGAGCAGTACTTC	CASSQEVQDYEQYF
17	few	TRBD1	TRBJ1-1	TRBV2	TGTGCCAGCAGTGAACTTGTTTCGGACAGGGGTGGGACTGAAGCTTTCTTT	CASSELVSDRGGTEAFF
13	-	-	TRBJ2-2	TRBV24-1	TGTGCCACCAGTGATTTAGACGCCGGGGAGCTGTTTTTT	CATSDLDAGELFF
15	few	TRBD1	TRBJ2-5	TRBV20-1	TGCAGTGCTTTCTTCCCGGGACAGGGGGAGGAGACCCAGTACTTC	CSAFFPGQGEETQYF
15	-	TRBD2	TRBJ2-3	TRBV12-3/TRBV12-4	TGTGCCAGCAGTTTTACTAGCGGGTTCGCAGATACGCAGTATTTT	CASSFTSGFADTQYF
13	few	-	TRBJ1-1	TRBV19	TGTGCCAGTAGAAAGACAGGTGGGACTGAAGCTTTCTTT	CASRKTGGTEAFF
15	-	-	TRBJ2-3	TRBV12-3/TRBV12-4	TGTGCCAGCAGTTTAGAGAGTAGGAGGACAGATACGCAGTATTTT	CASSLESRRTDTQYF
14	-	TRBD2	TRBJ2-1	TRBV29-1	TGCAGCGTTCAGGCTAGCGGGGGCTCGGATGAGCAGTTCTTC	CSVQASGGSDEQFF
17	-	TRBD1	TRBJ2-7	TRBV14	TGTGCCAGCAGCCCTCCCTGGGGACAGGGCGGACTCTACGAGCAGTACTTC	CASSPPWGQGGLYEQYF
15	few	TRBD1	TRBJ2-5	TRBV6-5	TGTGCCAGCAAGGAACGGACAGGGGGCCCCGAGACCCAGTACTTC	CASKERTGGPETQYF